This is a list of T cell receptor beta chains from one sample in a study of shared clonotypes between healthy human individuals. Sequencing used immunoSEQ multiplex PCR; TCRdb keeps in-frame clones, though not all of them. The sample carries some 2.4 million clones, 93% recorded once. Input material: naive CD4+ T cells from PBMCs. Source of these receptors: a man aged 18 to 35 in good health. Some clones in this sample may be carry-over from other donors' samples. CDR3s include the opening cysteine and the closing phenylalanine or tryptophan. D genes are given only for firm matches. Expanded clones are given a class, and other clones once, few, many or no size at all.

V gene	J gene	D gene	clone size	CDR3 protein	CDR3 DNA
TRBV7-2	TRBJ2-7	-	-	CASSYGASYEQYF	TGTGCCAGCAGCTACGGGGCGAGTTACGAGCAGTACTTC
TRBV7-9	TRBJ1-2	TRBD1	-	CASSPGQGAEGYTF	TGTGCCAGCAGCCCGGGACAGGGGGCAGAAGGCTACACCTTC
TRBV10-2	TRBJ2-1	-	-	CASSGEGQRNEQFF	TGCGCCAGCAGTGGGGAGGGACAACGCAATGAGCAGTTCTTC
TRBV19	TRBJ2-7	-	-	CATKDNRLSEQYF	TGTGCCACCAAGGACAACCGCCTCTCCGAGCAGTACTTC
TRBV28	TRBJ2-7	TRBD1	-	CASSLAGGSYEQYF	TGTGCCAGCAGTTTGGCAGGGGGCTCCTACGAGCAGTACTTC
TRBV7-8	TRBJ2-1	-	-	CASRQGWGPSYNEQFF	TGTGCCAGCAGACAAGGGTGGGGTCCCTCCTACAATGAGCAGTTCTTC
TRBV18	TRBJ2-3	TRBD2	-	CASSGTSGTDTQYF	TGTGCCAGCTCCGGGACTAGCGGGACAGATACGCAGTATTTT
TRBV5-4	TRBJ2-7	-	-	CASHQGGGRYEQYF	TGTGCCAGCCATCAGGGAGGGGGGCGCTACGAGCAGTACTTC
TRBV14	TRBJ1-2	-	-	CASSQGQNYGYTF	TGTGCCAGCAGCCAGGGGCAGAACTATGGCTACACCTTC
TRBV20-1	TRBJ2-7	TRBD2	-	CSARGEGNF	TGCAGTGCTAGAGGGGAGGGGAACTTC
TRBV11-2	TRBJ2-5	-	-	CASSTRGGSGETQYF	TGTGCCAGCAGCACCAGGGGTGGTTCGGGAGAGACCCAGTACTTC
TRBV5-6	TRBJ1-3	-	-	CASSLAGLTPGPGNTIYF	TGTGCCAGCAGCTTGGCTGGACTAACACCAGGGCCTGGAAACACCATATATTTT
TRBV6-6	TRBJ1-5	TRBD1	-	CASSYSNRGYQPQHF	TGTGCCAGCAGTTACTCGAACAGGGGGTATCAGCCCCAGCATTTT
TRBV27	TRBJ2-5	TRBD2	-	CASSRRTSEETQYF	TGTGCCAGCAGTAGACGGACTAGCGAAGAGACCCAGTACTTC
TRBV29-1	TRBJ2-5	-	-	CSVRFRLVHQETQYF	TGCAGCGTCCGATTTCGCCTAGTGCACCAAGAGACCCAGTACTTC
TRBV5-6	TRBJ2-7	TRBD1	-	CASSSPGQAYEQYF	TGTGCCAGCAGCTCCCCAGGACAGGCCTACGAGCAGTACTTC
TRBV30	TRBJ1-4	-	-	CAWTKPGKGNEKLFF	TGTGCCTGGACAAAGCCCGGCAAGGGGAATGAAAAACTGTTTTTT
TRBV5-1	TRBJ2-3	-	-	CASSSGDTRSTDTQYF	TGCGCCAGCTCTTCGGGGGACACCCGATCCACAGATACGCAGTATTTT
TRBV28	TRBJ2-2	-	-	CATSLGRNTGELFF	TGTGCCACCTCTCTGGGGCGGAACACCGGGGAGCTGTTTTTT
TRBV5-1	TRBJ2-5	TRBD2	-	CASSLGVAGGPETQYF	TGCGCCAGCAGCTTAGGAGTAGCGGGAGGCCCGGAGACCCAGTACTTC
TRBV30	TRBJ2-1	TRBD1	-	CAGRWGQGYNEQFF	TGTGCCGGCCGATGGGGACAGGGTTACAATGAGCAGTTCTTC
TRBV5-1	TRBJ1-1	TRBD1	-	CASRTGTANTEAFF	TGCGCCAGCAGAACGGGGACAGCGAACACTGAAGCTTTCTTT
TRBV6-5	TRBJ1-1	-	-	CASSLRRVTEAFF	TGTGCCAGCAGCCTCCGACGGGTCACTGAAGCTTTCTTT
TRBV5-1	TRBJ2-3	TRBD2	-	CASSSGLAPGGGADTQYF	TGCGCCAGCAGCTCGGGACTAGCGCCAGGCGGGGGGGCAGATACGCAGTATTTT
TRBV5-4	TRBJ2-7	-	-	CASSLAGTPREQYF	TGTGCCAGCAGCTTGGCGGGGACCCCAAGGGAGCAGTACTTC
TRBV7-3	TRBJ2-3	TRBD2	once	CASSTGLAGGADTQYF	TGTGCCAGCAGTACCGGACTAGCGGGAGGGGCAGATACGCAGTATTTT
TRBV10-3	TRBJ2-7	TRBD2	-	CAIRQTSVAYEQYF	TGTGCCATCAGACAGACTAGCGTTGCCTACGAGCAGTACTTC
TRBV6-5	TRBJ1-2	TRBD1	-	CATGTAHYGYTF	TGTGCCACCGGGACAGCTCACTATGGCTACACCTTC
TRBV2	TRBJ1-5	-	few	CASSVGNRPQHF	TGTGCCAGCAGTGTAGGGAATCGGCCCCAGCATTTT
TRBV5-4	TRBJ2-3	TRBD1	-	CASNPTGGLPTQYF	TGTGCCAGCAACCCCACAGGGGGCCTGCCCACGCAGTATTTT
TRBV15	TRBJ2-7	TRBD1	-	CATSSNRGTWQYF	TGTGCCACCAGCAGCAACAGGGGGACATGGCAGTACTTC
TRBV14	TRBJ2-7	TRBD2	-	CASSPLRGGPYEQYF	TGTGCCAGCAGCCCTCTTAGGGGAGGGCCCTACGAGCAGTACTTC
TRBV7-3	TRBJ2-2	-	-	CASSEGTGTGELFF	TGTGCCAGCAGCGAAGGGACGGGCACCGGGGAGCTGTTTTTT
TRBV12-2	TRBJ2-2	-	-	CASRCGANTGELFF	TGTGCAAGTCGCTGCGGGGCGAACACCGGGGAGCTGTTTTTT
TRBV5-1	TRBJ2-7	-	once	CASSLTQGNYEQYF	TGCGCCAGCAGCTTGACCCAGGGGAACTACGAGCAGTACTTC
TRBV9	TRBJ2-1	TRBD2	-	CASSAWGTNYNEQFF	TGTGCCAGCAGCGCCTGGGGGACTAACTACAATGAGCAGTTCTTC
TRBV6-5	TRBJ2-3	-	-	CASSTTAGVPDTQYF	TGTGCCAGCAGTACGACGGCAGGGGTGCCCGATACGCAGTATTTT
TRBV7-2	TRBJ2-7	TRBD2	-	CASSPLAPLAGPYF	TGTGCCAGCAGCCCCCTGGCACCACTAGCGGGACCGTACTTC
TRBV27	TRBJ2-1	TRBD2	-	CASSDPTSGRVEQFF	TGTGCCAGCAGTGACCCGACTAGCGGGAGGGTTGAGCAGTTCTTC
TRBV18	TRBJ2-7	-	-	CASSPGERIYEQYF	TGTGCCAGCTCACCAGGGGAGCGCATCTACGAGCAGTACTTC
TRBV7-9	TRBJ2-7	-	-	CASSGGHAYEQYF	TGTGCCAGCAGCGGGGGACACGCTTACGAGCAGTACTTC
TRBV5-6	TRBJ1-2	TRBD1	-	CASSLGRRQGASVDGYTF	TGTGCCAGCAGCTTGGGGCGCCGACAGGGGGCATCAGTCGATGGCTACACCTTC
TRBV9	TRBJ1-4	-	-	CASSGRRGGANEKLFF	TGTGCCAGCAGCGGAAGACGAGGGGGAGCTAATGAAAAACTGTTTTTT
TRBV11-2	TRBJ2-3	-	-	CASSSYLGSTDTQYF	TGTGCCAGCAGCTCCTACCTCGGAAGCACAGATACGCAGTATTTT
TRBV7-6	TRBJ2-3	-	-	CASSFGTDTQYF	TGTGCCAGCAGCTTCGGCACAGATACGCAGTATTTT
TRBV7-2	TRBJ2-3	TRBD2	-	CASRLGWEGLDTQYF	TGTGCCAGCCGTCTCGGGTGGGAGGGCCTGGATACGCAGTATTTT
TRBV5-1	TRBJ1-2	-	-	CASSHIEEGSYGYTF	TGCGCCAGCAGCCACATAGAAGAGGGAAGCTATGGCTACACCTTC
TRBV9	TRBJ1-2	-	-	CASSLTWGEDGYTF	TGTGCCAGCAGCCTCACATGGGGGGAAGATGGCTACACCTTC
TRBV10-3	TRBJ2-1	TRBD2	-	CAISERMLAGGYNEQFF	TGTGCCATCAGTGAGAGGATGCTAGCGGGGGGGTACAATGAGCAGTTCTTC
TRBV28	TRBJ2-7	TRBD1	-	CASSPYRGWYEQYF	TGTGCCAGCAGTCCCTACAGGGGGTGGTACGAGCAGTACTTC
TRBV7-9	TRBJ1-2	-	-	CASSLDTGGGYTF	TGTGCCAGCAGCTTAGACACGGGGGGTGGCTACACCTTC
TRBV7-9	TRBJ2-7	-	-	CASSTPQHYEQYF	TGTGCCAGCAGCACACCACAGCACTACGAGCAGTACTTC